This TCR beta chain was sequenced for a study of human T cells and chemical hapten exposure. The CDR3 covers 15 residues. The germline V gene has CDR1 SNHLY and CDR2 FYNNEI. V was trimmed by 4 bases and J by 0 bases, leaving 7 bases between them. This clonotype was observed a few times. The antigen is not known. One entry per CDR3 protein, called by TCRdb with MiXCR from the RACE reads. This table has 250,000 or so distinct CDR3 sequences, approximately 8% appearing once. Findings and limits, study-wide: With patch test score, the counts of PT1 expanded TCRs showed a positive correlation.

Time point meaning: pre-sensitization, week 0. Documented treatment: therapeutic diphenylcyclopropenone sensitization with weekly scalp DPC. Donors were 18 to 70-year-old alopecia patients suitable for DPC. This TCR was recovered from a man aged 18 to 29 with alopecia areata. Some clones in this sample may be carry-over from other donors' samples. The chain links TRBV2 to TRBJ2-6; D remains unclear. The sample consisted of whole blood, taken in connection with sensitization to the hapten diphenylcyclopropenone (DPC). CDR3 in amino acids: CASSVASSGANVLTF. As DNA, the CDR3 is TGTGCCAGCAGTGTGGCGAGCTCTGGGGCCAACGTCCTGACTTTC.